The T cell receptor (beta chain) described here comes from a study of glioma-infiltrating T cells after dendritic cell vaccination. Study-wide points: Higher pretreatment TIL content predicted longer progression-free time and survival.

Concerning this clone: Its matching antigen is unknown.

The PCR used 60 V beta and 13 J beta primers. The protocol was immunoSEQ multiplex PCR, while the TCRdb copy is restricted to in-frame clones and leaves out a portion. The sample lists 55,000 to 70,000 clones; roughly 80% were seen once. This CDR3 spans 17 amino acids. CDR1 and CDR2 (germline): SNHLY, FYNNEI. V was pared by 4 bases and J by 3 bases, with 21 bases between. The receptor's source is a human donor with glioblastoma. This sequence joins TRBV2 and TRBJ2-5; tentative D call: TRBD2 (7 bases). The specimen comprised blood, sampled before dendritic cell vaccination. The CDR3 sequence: CASSGPPGGGPEETQYF. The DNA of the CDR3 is TGTGCCAGCAGTGGACCTCCTGGGGGGGGCCCCGAAGAGACCCAGTACTTC.